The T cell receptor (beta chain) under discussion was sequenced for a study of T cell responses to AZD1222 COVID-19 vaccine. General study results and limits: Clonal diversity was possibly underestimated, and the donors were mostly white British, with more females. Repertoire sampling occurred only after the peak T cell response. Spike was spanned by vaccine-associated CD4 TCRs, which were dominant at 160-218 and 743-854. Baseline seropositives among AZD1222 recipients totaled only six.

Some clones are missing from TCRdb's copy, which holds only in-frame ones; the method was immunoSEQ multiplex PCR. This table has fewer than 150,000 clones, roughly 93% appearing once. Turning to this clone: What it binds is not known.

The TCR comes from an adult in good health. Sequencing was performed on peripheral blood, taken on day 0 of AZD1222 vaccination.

The CDR3 loop is CASSPPGGGNTIYF. The CDR3 nucleotides read TGTGCCAGCTCACCACCCGGGGGTGGAAACACCATATATTTT. The chain joins TRBV18 to TRBJ1-3, with a tentative D call TRBD1 (5 bases). Per germline, CDR1 KGHSH and CDR2 LQKENI. Trimming removed 0 bases at V and 3 bases at J, with 6 bases between. The CDR3 totals 14 residues.